Below, 5 T cell receptor beta chains from the same sample are listed, as sequenced in a study of T cells in Graves' hyperthyroidism and ophthalmopathy. RNA transcripts were the template for amplifying TCR beta CDR3 regions. Primed by the HTBI set, a first-round RT-PCR was run on the TCR CDR3. TCRdb independently ran MiXCR on the multiplex PCR reads; one entry per CDR3 protein. The sample gives under 350,000 distinct CDR3 sequences, around 23% of which show up once; over 45% is in the top ten. The sample consisted of blood. These receptors were taken from a woman aged 45-65 years with Graves' hyperthyroidism.

This chain links TRBV18 with TRBJ2-3; TRBD1 aligns across 7 bases. In germline, CDR1 is KGHSH, CDR2 LQKENI. V gave up 0 bases and J gave up 3 bases; unmatched junction bases: 3. This CDR3 is 15 amino acids long. The CDR3 DNA is TGTGCCAGCTCACCACCCGGACAGGAGACAGATACGCAGTATTTT. This sequence encodes CASSPPGQETDTQYF.

The sample holds many counts of this clonotype. The rearrangement uses TRBV30 and TRBJ1-2; unclear D gene. V dropped 0 bases and J dropped 11 bases, with 7 bases sitting between them. This CDR3 has 10 residues. Germline V gene sequence: CDR1 GTSNPN, CDR2 SVGIG (reference sequence). CDR3 region: CAWSVGSYTF. DNA of the CDR3: TGTGCCTGGAGTGTGGGGAGTTACACCTTC.

This clonotype has a handful of counts. The chain's CDR3 is CASRGTGGGKLFF. For the CDR3, the DNA is TGTGCCAGCAGGGGGACAGGGGGCGGAAAACTGTTTTTT. The chain recombines TRBV6-1 with TRBJ1-4; 12 positions agree with TRBD1. Germline V gives CDR1 MNHNS, CDR2 SASEGT. The trim removed 6 bases at V and 10 bases at J, leaving 3 bases unmatched. The CDR3 is 13 amino acids.

This clonotype was detected ten times or more. CDR3 amino acids: CASGPASPMNTEAFF. DNA for the CDR3: TGTGCCTCTGGCCCAGCATCCCCCATGAACACTGAAGCTTTCTTT. The chain joins TRBV10-3 to TRBJ1-1; D is unresolved. Deletions cut 11 bases from V and 0 bases from J, with 19 bases between. Germline V CDR1 and CDR2: ENHRY, SYGVKD. This CDR3 has 15 amino acids.

Many counts were recorded for this clonotype. V and J are TRBV6-1 and TRBJ1-1; tentative D call: TRBD1 (5 bases). This CDR3 has 16 amino acids. Trimming cost V 6 bases and J 4 bases, with 21 bases left between them. Germline-derived CDR1 and CDR2 are MNHNS and SASEGT. The CDR3 coding sequence is TGTGCCAGCAGATTATCCGGGACTTCATCCCTCACTGAAGCTTTCTTT. Amino acids: CASRLSGTSSLTEAFF.